This T cell receptor beta chain stems from a study of T cell responses to AZD1222 COVID-19 vaccine. Assay used: immunoSEQ multiplex PCR; TCRdb lists only in-frame clones, some missing. The sample lists more than 75,000 clones; approximately 91% were seen once. The V end was cut by 4 bases, the J end by 8 bases, with 22 bases between. The germline V gene encodes CDR1 KGHSH and CDR2 LQKENI. This CDR3 has 16 residues. The sequence derives from an adult who received the AZD1222 COVID-19 vaccine. The chain links TRBV18 to TRBJ2-3; D possibly corresponds to TRBD1 (6 bases). Specimen: peripheral blood, collected 28 days after the second AZD1222 dose. The CDR3 loop is CASSRGLRDLTFTQYF. The CDR3 DNA reads as TGTGCCAGCTCACGGGGGCTTCGAGACTTGACCTTTACGCAGTATTTT.